This T cell receptor (beta chain) is from a study of shared clonotypes between healthy human individuals. Clones were read by immunoSEQ multiplex PCR, and TCRdb kept only the in-frame ones, dropping some. This sample carries 1.6 million or so clones, 95% to 97% of them seen once, and the ten largest clones take roughly 1.2%. The CDR3 consists of 13 residues. V gave up 6 bases and J gave up 4 bases, with 10 bases separating them. The germline CDR1 and CDR2 sequences are SNHLY and FYNNEI. The source of this sequence is a young man in good health. The V call is TRBV2, the J call TRBJ2-1; no clear D. Sequencing used naive CD4+ T cells sorted from blood. Subset of the sample: CD45RA+ positively selected. The CDR3 DNA follows: TGTGCCAGCAGGCCTAGAGGTTACAATGAGCAGTTCTTC. Its translation is CASRPRGYNEQFF.